A single T cell receptor beta chain is shown here with its context. The sample belongs to a study of blood T cell repertoires in COVID-19. About the research overall: Spain, Italy and the United States supplied samples that represented acute and convalescent COVID-19. Nucleic acid was either cDNA or gDNA, and it came from T cells, B-cell-depleted T cells, or PBMCs.

The V end lost 4 bases, the J end lost 6 bases, and 12 bases lay between the germline ends. Germline-derived CDR1 and CDR2 are MDHEN and SYDVKM. The length of the CDR3 is 13 residues. How the authors handled the data: Nucleated cell number was recorded as an estimate derived from reference gene primer amplification. TCRdb's table, derived via immunoSEQ multiplex PCR, lists solely in-frame clones and lacks some. V and J calls and clone size come straight from that table; D and trimming were deduced from the DNA. This table holds about 99,000 clones, about four fifths found once. This TCR was sampled from a woman of 80 years or more with active or convalescent COVID-19. The V call is TRBV28, the J call TRBJ1-2; perhaps TRBD1 as D (6 bases). The sequencing input was peripheral blood. CDR3 DNA: TGTGCCAGCAGTTCCGGGACAAGGGATGGCTACACCTTC. This codes for CASSSGTRDGYTF.